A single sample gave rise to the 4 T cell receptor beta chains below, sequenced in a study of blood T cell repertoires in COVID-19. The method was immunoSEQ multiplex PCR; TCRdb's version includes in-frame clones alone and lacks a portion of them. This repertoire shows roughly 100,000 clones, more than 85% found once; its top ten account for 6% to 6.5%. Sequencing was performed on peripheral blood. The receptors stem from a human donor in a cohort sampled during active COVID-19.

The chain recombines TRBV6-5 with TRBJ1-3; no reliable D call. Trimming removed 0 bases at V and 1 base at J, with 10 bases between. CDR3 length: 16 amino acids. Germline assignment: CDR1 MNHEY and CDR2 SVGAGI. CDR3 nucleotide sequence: TGTGCCAGCAGTTACTCAGGAGGACTGTCTGGAAACACCATATATTTT. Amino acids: CASSYSGGLSGNTIYF.

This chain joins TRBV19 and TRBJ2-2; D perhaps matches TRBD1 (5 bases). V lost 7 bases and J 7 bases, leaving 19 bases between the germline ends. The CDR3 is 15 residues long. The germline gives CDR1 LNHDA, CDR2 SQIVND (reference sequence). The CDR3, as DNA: TGTGCCAGTACTAATCAGGGCCTCTCGGGCGGGGAGCTGTTTTTT. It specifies CASTNQGLSGGELFF.

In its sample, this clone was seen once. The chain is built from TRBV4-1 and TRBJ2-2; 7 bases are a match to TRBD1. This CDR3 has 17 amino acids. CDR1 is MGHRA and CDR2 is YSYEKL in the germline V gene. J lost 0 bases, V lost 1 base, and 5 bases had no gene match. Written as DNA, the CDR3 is TGCGCCAGCAGCCAAGTCCGGGACAGCGCGAACACCGGGGAGCTGTTTTTT. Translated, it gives CASSQVRDSANTGELFF.

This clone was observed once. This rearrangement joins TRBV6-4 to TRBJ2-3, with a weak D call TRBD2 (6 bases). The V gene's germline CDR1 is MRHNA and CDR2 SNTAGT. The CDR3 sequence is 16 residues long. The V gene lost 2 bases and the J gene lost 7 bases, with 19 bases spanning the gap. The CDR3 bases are TGTGCCAGCAGTGACGGCTTAGCGGCCATCAGTTATACGCAGTATTTT. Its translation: CASSDGLAAISYTQYF.